A selection of T cell receptor beta chains follows, all from one sample in a study of cytomegalovirus exposure and HLA in healthy donors. TCRdb's copy holds only in-frame clones and misses some; the assay was immunoSEQ multiplex PCR. Of fewer than 150,000 clones listed, 74% were seen once; the top ten hold approximately 5.4%. The sample taken for sequencing was PBMCs. The origin of the receptors is a woman between 50 and 59 years old in good health and CMV-seropositive. CDR3s include the opening cysteine and the closing phenylalanine or tryptophan. A D gene is named only where the DNA matches it firmly. Part of the rows lack a size; the others show once, few, many or a class for expanded clones.

TRBJ1-5 | - | TRBD1 | TRBV5-1 | TGCGCCAGCAGCGCGACAGGGAGCCCAAATCAGCCCCAGCATTTT | CASSATGSPNQPQHF
TRBJ2-7 | - | TRBD1 | TRBV5-6 | TGTGCCAGCAGCACCTGGACAGGATACTACGAGCAGTACTTC | CASSTWTGYYEQYF
TRBJ2-2 | - | TRBD1 | TRBV11-1 | TGTGCCAGCAGCACACGACAGGGTGTCTGGGAGCTGTTTTTT | CASSTRQGVWELFF
TRBJ1-2 | - | - | TRBV12-5 | TGTGCTAGTGGCGCCGAGGGCCAATTCGCTGGCTACACCTTC | CASGAEGQFAGYTF
TRBJ2-1 | - | TRBD2 | TRBV18 | TGTGCCAGCTCCCCGAGCGGGGGCGCCCCCAATGAGCAGTTCTTC | CASSPSGGAPNEQFF
TRBJ1-1 | - | - | TRBV6-5 | TGTGCCAGCGAGACCAACTCGGGGGTGAACACTGAAGCTTTCTTT | CASETNSGVNTEAFF
TRBJ2-3 | - | - | TRBV21-1 | TGTGCCAGCAGCAAAGCGGGAGTGGGGACTAGCGGGGGCGAATTTCCCGATACGCAGTATTTT | CASSKAGVGTSGGEFPDTQYF
TRBJ2-1 | - | - | TRBV29-1 | TGCAGCGCCGGGGGAATGGGTGAGCAGTTCTTC | CSAGGMGEQFF
TRBJ2-1 | - | - | TRBV29-1 | TGCAGCGTTGACGACGGGGGAGAGCAATTCTTC | CSVDDGGEQFF
TRBJ1-6 | once | TRBD1 | TRBV7-2 | TGTGCCAGCAGCACCACAGGGGGTTCACCCCTCCACTTT | CASSTTGGSPLHF
TRBJ1-2 | - | TRBD1 | TRBV10-3 | TGTGCCATCGGAGGGGGCAGGGTGGGCGGCTACACCTTC | CAIGGGRVGGYTF